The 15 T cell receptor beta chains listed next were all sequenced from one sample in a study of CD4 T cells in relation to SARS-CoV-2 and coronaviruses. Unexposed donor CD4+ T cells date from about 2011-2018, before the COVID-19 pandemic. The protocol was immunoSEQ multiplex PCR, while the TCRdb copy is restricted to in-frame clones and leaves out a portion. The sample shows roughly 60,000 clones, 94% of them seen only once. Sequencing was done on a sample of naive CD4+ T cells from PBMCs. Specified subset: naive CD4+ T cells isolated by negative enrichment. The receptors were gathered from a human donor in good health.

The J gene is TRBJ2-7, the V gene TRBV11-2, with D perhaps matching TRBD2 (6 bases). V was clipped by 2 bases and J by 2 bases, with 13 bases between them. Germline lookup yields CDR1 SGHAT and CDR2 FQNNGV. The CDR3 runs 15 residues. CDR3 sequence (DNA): TGTGCCAGCAGCTTAAATCTGGGCGGGACCTACGAGCAGTACTTC. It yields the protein CASSLNLGGTYEQYF.

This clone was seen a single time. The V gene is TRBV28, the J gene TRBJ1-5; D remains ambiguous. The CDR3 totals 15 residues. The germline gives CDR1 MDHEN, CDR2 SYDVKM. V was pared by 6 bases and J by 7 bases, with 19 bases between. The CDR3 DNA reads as TGTGCCAGCAGCGACTCAGGACGGGTTGGACAGCCCCAGCATTTT. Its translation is CASSDSGRVGQPQHF.

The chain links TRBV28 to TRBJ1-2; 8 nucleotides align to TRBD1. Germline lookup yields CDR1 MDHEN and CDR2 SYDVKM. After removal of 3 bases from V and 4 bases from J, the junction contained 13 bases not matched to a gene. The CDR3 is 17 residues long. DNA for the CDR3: TGTGCCAGCAGTTTCCGTGGGGCCAGACAGGGGTTCTATGGCTACACCTTC. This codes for CASSFRGARQGFYGYTF.

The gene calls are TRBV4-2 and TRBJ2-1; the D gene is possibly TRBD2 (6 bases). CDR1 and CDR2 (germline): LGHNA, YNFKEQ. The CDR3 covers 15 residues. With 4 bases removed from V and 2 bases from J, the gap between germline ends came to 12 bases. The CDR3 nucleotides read TGTGCCAGCAGCCGAATACGGGAGACCTACAATGAGCAGTTCTTC. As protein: CASSRIRETYNEQFF.

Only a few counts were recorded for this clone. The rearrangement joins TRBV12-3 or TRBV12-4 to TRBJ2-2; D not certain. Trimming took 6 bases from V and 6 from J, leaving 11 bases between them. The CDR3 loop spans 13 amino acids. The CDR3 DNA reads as TGTGCCAGCAGACGTACCCAGCCCGGGGAGCTGTTTTTT. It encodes CASRRTQPGELFF.

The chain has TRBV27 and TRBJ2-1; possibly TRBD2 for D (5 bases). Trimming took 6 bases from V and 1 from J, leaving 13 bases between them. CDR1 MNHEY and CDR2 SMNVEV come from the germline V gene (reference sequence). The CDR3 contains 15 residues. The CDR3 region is CASSPSGSSYNEQFF. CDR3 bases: TGTGCCAGCAGCCCAAGCGGATCATCCTACAATGAGCAGTTCTTC.

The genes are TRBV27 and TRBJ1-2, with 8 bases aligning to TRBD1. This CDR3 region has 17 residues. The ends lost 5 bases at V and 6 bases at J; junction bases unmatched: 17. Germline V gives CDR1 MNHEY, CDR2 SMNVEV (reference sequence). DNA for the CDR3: TGTGCCAGCAGTCCAAGGACAGGGAGTGTTGCAGGTAATGGCTACACCTTC. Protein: CASSPRTGSVAGNGYTF.

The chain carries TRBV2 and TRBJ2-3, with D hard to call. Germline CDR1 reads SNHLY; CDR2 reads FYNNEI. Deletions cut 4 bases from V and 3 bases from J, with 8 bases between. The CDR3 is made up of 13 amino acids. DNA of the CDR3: TGTGCCAGCAGTGGGTCCAGAACAGATACGCAGTATTTT. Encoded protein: CASSGSRTDTQYF.

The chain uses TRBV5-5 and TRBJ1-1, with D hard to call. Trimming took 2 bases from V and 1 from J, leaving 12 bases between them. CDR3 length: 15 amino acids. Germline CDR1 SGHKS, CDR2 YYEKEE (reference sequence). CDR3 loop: CASSFRSTRNTEAFF. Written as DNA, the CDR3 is TGTGCCAGCAGCTTCAGGTCGACGAGGAACACTGAAGCTTTCTTT. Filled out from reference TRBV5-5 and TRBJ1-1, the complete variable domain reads DAGVTQSPTHLIKTRGQQVTLRCSPISGHKSVSWYQQVLGQGPQFIFQYYEKEERGRGNFPDRFSARQFPNYSSELNVNALLLGDSALYLCASSFRSTRNTEAFFGQGTRLTVV.

Here the CDR3 reads CATSEPGLAGETQYF. The CDR3 bases are TGTGCCACCAGTGAACCAGGACTAGCGGGAGAGACCCAGTACTTC. This rearrangement joins TRBV24-1 to TRBJ2-5, with 11 nucleotides matching TRBD2. The V gene end was trimmed by 4 bases and the J gene end by 4 bases; junction bases not matched to a gene: 4. Germline loops: CDR1 KGHDR, CDR2 SFDVKD. This CDR3 region has 15 residues.

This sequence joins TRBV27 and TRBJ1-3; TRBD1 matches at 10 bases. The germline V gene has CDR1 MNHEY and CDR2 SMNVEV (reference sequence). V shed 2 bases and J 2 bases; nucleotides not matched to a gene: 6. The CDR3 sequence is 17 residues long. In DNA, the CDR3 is TGTGCCAGCAGTTTAGTCGTTGGGACAGGGGCTGGAAACACCATATATTTT. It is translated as CASSLVVGTGAGNTIYF.

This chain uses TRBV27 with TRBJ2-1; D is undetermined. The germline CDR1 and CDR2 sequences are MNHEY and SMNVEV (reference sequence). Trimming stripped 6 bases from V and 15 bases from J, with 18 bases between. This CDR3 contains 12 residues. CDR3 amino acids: CASSLLLGALFF. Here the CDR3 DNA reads TGTGCCAGCAGCCTGCTATTAGGAGCTCTGTTCTTC.

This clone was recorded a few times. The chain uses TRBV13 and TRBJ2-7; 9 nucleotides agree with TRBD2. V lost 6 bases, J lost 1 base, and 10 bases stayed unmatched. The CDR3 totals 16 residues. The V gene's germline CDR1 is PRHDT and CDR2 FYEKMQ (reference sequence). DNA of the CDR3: TGTGCCAGCAGTCCCCCTCCGGGACTAGCATCCTACGAGCAGTACTTC. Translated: CASSPPPGLASYEQYF.

The CDR3 sequence is CASRFSETQYF. The CDR3, as DNA: TGTGCCAGCAGATTTTCAGAGACCCAGTACTTC. V is TRBV2 and J is TRBJ2-5; D is undetermined. Germline-derived CDR1 and CDR2 are SNHLY and FYNNEI. The CDR3 totals 11 residues. V was shortened by 6 bases and J by 4 bases, with 6 bases between the two germline ends.

DNA of the CDR3: TGCGCCAGCAGCTTAACCACTGGCGGGAGCTCCTACGAGCAGTACTTC. Translated, it gives CASSLTTGGSSYEQYF. The gene calls are TRBV5-1 and TRBJ2-7; 7 bases map to TRBD2. Looked up from germline, CDR1 is SGHRS and CDR2 is YFSETQ. CDR3 length: 16 residues. Trimming cost V 2 bases and J 0 bases; bases outside gene matches: 8.